This TCR beta chain stems from a study of blood T cells in healthy people across ages. Study results and caveats: It was held that diversity estimates obtained from one million T cells represented underestimates.

The second PCR ran about 6 to 12 cycles with a sample-barcoded 5' primer and J-beta primers. Carrying 12 random nucleotides, a template-switch adaptor labeled each individual cDNA molecule. TCRdb itself ran the 5' RACE reads through MiXCR, one entry per CDR3 protein. The sample records about 970,000 distinct CDR3 sequences, roughly half being singletons. About this clonotype: Its antigen remains unknown.

The V gene's germline CDR1 is ENHRY and CDR2 SYGVKD. Germline trimming cut 2 bases from V and 1 base from J; bases unmatched to any gene: 6. The CDR3 is 17 amino acids. The sequence was obtained from a woman aged 55-75 years in good health. Sample: blood. The chain joins TRBV10-3 to TRBJ2-3; the match to TRBD2 covers 10 bases. The CDR3 here is CAISEGAGGPGTDTQYF. The CDR3 nucleotides are TGTGCCATCAGTGAGGGAGCGGGAGGGCCGGGCACAGATACGCAGTATTTT.